A selection of T cell receptor beta chains follows, all from one sample in a study of cytomegalovirus exposure and HLA in healthy donors. Using immunoSEQ multiplex PCR, the repertoire was profiled, and TCRdb retains in-frame clones only, with some absent. The sample shows roughly 100,000 clones, over 60% of them seen only once. Sequencing was done on a sample of PBMCs. Receptors were obtained from a man aged 60 to 75 in good health and CMV-seropositive. The CDR3 runs from the conserved cysteine through the conserved F or W. D genes are given only for firm matches. Clone size is not always given. Where it is, it says once, few, many or a class for expanded clones.

TRBJ2-7	TRBD1	.	TRBV5-4	TGTGCCAGCAGCGTGCCCGGGACAGGGACCTACGAGCAGTACTTC	CASSVPGTGTYEQYF
TRBJ2-1	.	.	TRBV6-1	TGTGCCAGCCAAGGGACTCCTCTGCGTGAGCAGTTCTTC	CASQGTPLREQFF
TRBJ2-1	TRBD2	.	TRBV19	TGTGCCAGTACCCCGACTAGCGGAACCAATGAGCAGTTCTTC	CASTPTSGTNEQFF
TRBJ1-2	TRBD1	.	TRBV6-5	TGTGCCAGCAGTTACGGGACAGGGGAGCTCTATGGCTACACCTTC	CASSYGTGELYGYTF
TRBJ1-5	.	.	TRBV7-2	TGTGCCAGCAGCTTACTGGGCACCAATCAGCCCCAGCATTTT	CASSLLGTNQPQHF
TRBJ2-7	TRBD1	.	TRBV7-9	TGTTCCAGCAGCTTAGGCCCCCTCGACAGGGGCGAGCAGTACTTC	CSSSLGPLDRGEQYF
TRBJ2-2	.	.	TRBV6-1	TGTGCCAGCAGTCACAACAGGGAAAACACCGGGGAGCTGTTTTTT	CASSHNRENTGELFF
TRBJ1-5	.	once	TRBV19	TGTGCCAGTACAAAGGGGCTGCAGCCCCAGCATTTT	CASTKGLQPQHF
TRBJ1-2	.	.	TRBV4-3	TGCGCCAGCAGCCCCACCGCGGGCTATGGCTACACCTTC	CASSPTAGYGYTF
TRBJ2-5	TRBD1	.	TRBV7-3	TGTGCCAGCAGCCCTGGACAGGGGGCTAGGGAGACCCAGTACTTC	CASSPGQGARETQYF
TRBJ2-5	.	.	TRBV5-1	TGCGCCAGCAGCTTGGGACAGGTTCCGTACCAAGAGACCCAGTACTTC	CASSLGQVPYQETQYF
TRBJ1-1	TRBD1	few	TRBV6-1	TGTGCCAGCAGTACAGGGGTGAGATCGCAAGCTTTCTTT	CASSTGVRSQAFF
TRBJ2-7	.	once	TRBV27	TGTGCCAGCAGTTTATTGAGGGGGGGGACCTACGAGCAGTACTTC	CASSLLRGGTYEQYF
TRBJ2-6	.	.	TRBV7-8	TGTGCCAGCAGCTTTGGACTTTCTGGGGCCAACGTCCTGACTTTC	CASSFGLSGANVLTF
TRBJ1-4	TRBD1	.	TRBV5-1	TGCGCCAGCAGCTCTACAGGGGCAACTAATGAAAAACTGTTTTTT	CASSSTGATNEKLFF
TRBJ1-4	.	.	TRBV30	TGTGCCTACCTGGCCCCAAGGGGATATGAAAAACTGTTTTTT	CAYLAPRGYEKLFF
TRBJ1-5	TRBD1	.	TRBV19	TGTGCCAGTAGTCCCCGACAGGGGGTAAGCAATCAGCCCCAGCATTTT	CASSPRQGVSNQPQHF
TRBJ2-5	TRBD2	.	TRBV4-2	TGTGCCAGCAGCCTGGGGGTAGCGGGGGGCGGGGAGGAGACCCAGTACTTC	CASSLGVAGGGEETQYF
TRBJ1-2	.	.	TRBV2	TGTGCCAGCTTAAGCCCCAACCCTAACTATGGCTACACCTTC	CASLSPNPNYGYTF
TRBJ1-1	.	.	TRBV6-5	TGTGCCAGCAGTCGCGAGACAGTGAACACTGAAGCTTTCTTT	CASSRETVNTEAFF
TRBJ2-7	.	once	TRBV30	TGTGCCTGGAGTGTTCAGGCAAACTACGAGCAGTACTTC	CAWSVQANYEQYF
TRBJ1-3	.	.	TRBV6-5	TGTGCCAGCAGTACCCCGGACAGCGGAAACACCATATATTTT	CASSTPDSGNTIYF
TRBJ1-1	TRBD1	.	TRBV7-6	TGTGCCAGCAGCTTAGTCGGACAGGGGGCAACGGGCACTGAAGCTTTCTTT	CASSLVGQGATGTEAFF
TRBJ1-2	TRBD1	.	TRBV19	TGTGCCAGTACCCCGGGACAGTATCCTAACTATGGCTACACCTTC	CASTPGQYPNYGYTF
TRBJ2-3	TRBD2	.	TRBV5-1	TGCGCCAGCAGCTCAGCGGGGGGCACAGATACGCAGTATTTT	CASSSAGGTDTQYF
TRBJ1-5	.	few	TRBV7-9	TGTGCCAGCAGCTTCGGAGCGACGCATCAGCCCCAGCATTTT	CASSFGATHQPQHF
TRBJ1-5	.	.	TRBV7-2	TGTGCCAGCAGCTTACAAGGGGGCAATCAGCCCCAGCATTTT	CASSLQGGNQPQHF
TRBJ2-7	TRBD1	few	TRBV18	TGTGCCAGCTCACAGACACAGGGGTACGACGAGCAGTACTTC	CASSQTQGYDEQYF
TRBJ2-3	TRBD2	.	TRBV28	TGTGCCAGCAGCCGGGGGCTAGCGGGGGTCACAGATACGCAGTATTTT	CASSRGLAGVTDTQYF
TRBJ2-7	.	.	TRBV5-4	TGTGCCAGCAGCCCTCCCCTGGGGACACCCTACGAGCAGTACTTC	CASSPPLGTPYEQYF
TRBJ2-5	TRBD2	.	TRBV9	TGTGCCAGCGACACTTCGGGACTAGCGGGGGAGACCCAGTACTTC	CASDTSGLAGETQYF
TRBJ2-2	TRBD1	.	TRBV18	TGTGCCAGCTCTCTCTCAGGACAGGGTGCCGGGGAGCTGTTTTTT	CASSLSGQGAGELFF
TRBJ1-5	.	once	TRBV27	TGTGCCAGCAGTTCCCGACAGGTCCATAGCAATCAGCCCCAGCATTTT	CASSSRQVHSNQPQHF
TRBJ2-3	TRBD2	.	TRBV7-6	TGTGCCAGCAGCTTAGGTAGCGGGGGATACACAGATACGCAGTATTTT	CASSLGSGGYTDTQYF
TRBJ1-1	.	.	TRBV19	TGTGCCAGTAATCCGAGTGGCAGGCCGGGGGGCACTGAAGCTTTCTTT	CASNPSGRPGGTEAFF
TRBJ2-7	.	.	TRBV7-6	TGTGCCAGCAGTCGCTCAACAGGGAGCAGCTCCTACGAGCAGTACTTC	CASSRSTGSSSYEQYF
TRBJ2-2	TRBD2	.	TRBV14	TGTGCCAGCAGCCCCTCTAGCGGGGGTCGGTCCGGGGAGCTGTTTTTT	CASSPSSGGRSGELFF
TRBJ2-1	TRBD2	few	TRBV5-8	TGTGCCAGCAGTTTAGCGGGGGCCTACAATGAGCAGTTCTTC	CASSLAGAYNEQFF
TRBJ2-2	.	.	TRBV6-1	TGTGCCAGCAGTGAAGCGTGGGAAGGGGACACCGGGGAGCTGTTTTTT	CASSEAWEGDTGELFF
TRBJ1-2	TRBD1	.	TRBV5-1	TGCGCCAGCAGCTGGGGGGACAGAGTCCGGTATGGCTACACCTTC	CASSWGDRVRYGYTF
TRBJ1-5	TRBD1	.	TRBV7-8	TGTGCCAGCAGCTCAGCGGACAGGGTCCAGCCCCAGCATTTT	CASSSADRVQPQHF
TRBJ2-5	.	.	TRBV6-5	TGTGCCAGCAGTTACTCGCCGGGACAAATAGGGACCCAGTACTTC	CASSYSPGQIGTQYF
TRBJ1-1	TRBD1	.	TRBV2	TGTGCCAGCAGTGTGACAGGGGTGAACACTGAAGCTTTCTTT	CASSVTGVNTEAFF
TRBJ2-7	TRBD1	.	TRBV5-1	TGCGCCAGCAGCGGGGGGACAGGGGGCGCCGAGCAGTACTTC	CASSGGTGGAEQYF
TRBJ1-6	.	.	TRBV11-2	TGTGCCAGCAGCTTATCCGGGGGGTCAAATTCACCCCTCCACTTT	CASSLSGGSNSPLHF
TRBJ1-3	TRBD1	.	TRBV27	TGTGCCAGCAGTTTAGGAGGGGGCAACGGAAACACCATATATTTT	CASSLGGGNGNTIYF
TRBJ2-5	.	.	TRBV5-4	TGTGCCAGCAGCTCAGGTGGGGTAGCGGCTCAAGAGACCCAGTACTTC	CASSSGGVAAQETQYF
TRBJ2-7	TRBD1	once	TRBV6-5	TGTGCCAGCAGTACCAGGGGGATCTCCTACGAGCAGTACTTC	CASSTRGISYEQYF
TRBJ2-3	TRBD2	.	TRBV10-1	TGCGCCAGCAGTGAGACCCTGGGACTAGCGGACCTCACAGATACGCAGTATTTT	CASSETLGLADLTDTQYF
TRBJ2-7	.	.	TRBV5-4	TGTGCCAGCAGCTTCGGGGAGTCCTACGAGCAGTACTTC	CASSFGESYEQYF
TRBJ1-4	TRBD1	.	TRBV25-1	TGTGCCAGCCGACCCCACCAGGGGGGAAATGAAAAACTGTTTTTT	CASRPHQGGNEKLFF